These T cell receptor beta chains were read from a single sample in a study of T-cell memory formation after mild COVID-19. TCRdb re-called the 5' RACE reads through MiXCR, storing one row per CDR3 protein. Of about 280,000 distinct CDR3 sequences listed, roughly 8% were seen once; the top ten hold roughly 22%. Material: PBMCs or a T cell subset sorted from them (not recorded which). The receptor set was obtained from a man between 18 and 29 years old who had mild COVID-19 (a few samples of this study predate the infection). Cell type and time point are not known. The CDR3 runs from the conserved cysteine through the conserved F or W. The D gene is left open where the match is weak. The listing skips clone size in some rows; elsewhere it reads once, few, many or a size class.

v_call,j_call,d_call,clone_size,cdr3_aa,cdr3_nt
TRBV5-1,TRBJ2-6,-,-,CASSLVQGGPGANVLTF,TGCGCCAGCAGCTTGGTACAGGGGGGGCCTGGGGCCAACGTCCTGACTTTC
TRBV2,TRBJ2-2,TRBD2,-,CASRPVFSGGPNTGELFF,TGTGCCAGCAGACCAGTCTTCAGCGGGGGGCCCAACACCGGGGAGCTGTTTTTT
TRBV11-2,TRBJ2-3,-,-,CASSPPPLDTQYF,TGTGCCAGCAGCCCACCTCCCCTCGATACGCAGTATTTT
TRBV7-2,TRBJ2-7,-,many,CASSSQGHKGEQYF,TGTGCCAGCAGCTCACAAGGACATAAGGGCGAGCAGTACTTC
TRBV27,TRBJ1-2,TRBD1,-,CASSFQQGWYYGYTF,TGTGCCAGCAGTTTCCAACAGGGGTGGTACTATGGCTACACCTTC
TRBV7-2,TRBJ2-1,TRBD2,few,CASSLGDYLYNEQFF,TGTGCCAGCAGCTTAGGGGACTACCTCTACAATGAGCAGTTCTTC
TRBV10-3,TRBJ2-5,TRBD2,few,CAISEEVAGDETQYF,TGTGCCATCAGTGAGGAAGTAGCGGGGGATGAGACCCAGTACTTC
TRBV5-4,TRBJ2-5,TRBD1,many,CASSLDRGQLETQYF,TGTGCCAGCAGCCTCGACAGGGGGCAACTCGAGACCCAGTACTTC
TRBV5-1,TRBJ2-3,TRBD1,many,CASSAGTGLTGTQYF,TGCGCCAGCAGCGCTGGGACAGGGTTAACGGGTACGCAGTATTTT
TRBV5-6,TRBJ1-5,TRBD1,-,CASSLGLAQGYQPQHF,TGTGCCAGCAGCTTGGGACTGGCACAGGGGTATCAGCCCCAGCATTTT
TRBV4-1,TRBJ2-7,-,many,CASSQVFGGAYEQYF,TGCGCCAGCAGCCAAGTTTTTGGAGGGGCCTACGAGCAGTACTTC
TRBV5-1,TRBJ2-7,-,few,CASSFHPQAAYEQYF,TGCGCCAGCAGCTTTCACCCGCAGGCAGCCTACGAGCAGTACTTC
TRBV7-9,TRBJ1-2,TRBD1,few,CASSLTPGQGTYGYTF,TGTGCCAGCAGCTTAACACCGGGACAGGGGACTTATGGCTACACCTTC
TRBV6-5,TRBJ2-1,TRBD2,few,CASSYRTSGGAMQFF,TGTGCCAGCAGTTACCGGACTAGCGGGGGGGCGATGCAGTTCTTC
TRBV29-1,TRBJ1-3,-,-,CSVVLGNTIYF,TGCAGCGTTGTTCTTGGAAACACCATATATTTT
TRBV11-1,TRBJ2-1,-,few,CASSPTGPLLGGEQFF,TGTGCCAGCAGCCCCACTGGACCTCTCCTTGGGGGTGAGCAGTTCTTC
TRBV2,TRBJ2-3,-,few,CASSESTYTQYF,TGTGCCAGCAGTGAAAGTACTTATACGCAGTATTTT
TRBV7-9,TRBJ1-1,TRBD1,few,CASSRHGTVNTEAFF,TGTGCCAGCAGCCGCCACGGGACAGTGAACACTGAAGCTTTCTTT
TRBV7-9,TRBJ2-1,TRBD2,-,CASSFRKAMTSGVNNEQFF,TGTGCCAGCAGCTTCCGAAAAGCGATGACTAGCGGGGTTAACAATGAGCAGTTCTTC
TRBV14,TRBJ2-5,-,few,CASSALGLGVHWETQYF,TGTGCCAGCAGCGCCCTAGGGCTCGGTGTGCACTGGGAGACCCAGTACTTC
TRBV6-2/TRBV6-3,TRBJ2-5,-,few,CASSYRTETQYF,TGTGCCAGCAGTTACCGTACCGAGACCCAGTACTTC
TRBV9,TRBJ1-5,-,few,CASSVEGQGEPQHF,TGTGCCAGCAGCGTAGAGGGTCAGGGCGAACCCCAGCATTTT
TRBV20-1,TRBJ2-3,-,few,CSAPLHGRVGDTQYF,TGCAGTGCCCCGCTCCACGGACGCGTCGGGGATACGCAGTATTTT
TRBV7-9,TRBJ2-1,-,few,CASSLGHGSEQFF,TGTGCCAGCAGCTTAGGTCATGGGAGTGAGCAGTTCTTC
TRBV3-1,TRBJ1-2,-,few,CASSLSGPRRTF,TGTGCCAGCAGCCTTTCGGGACCAAGAAGGACCTTC
TRBV3-1,TRBJ1-6,-,-,CASSSFSGSSYNSPLHF,TGTGCCAGCAGCTCCTTTTCAGGGAGCTCCTATAATTCACCCCTCCACTTT
TRBV5-1,TRBJ2-1,TRBD2,few,CASSPAVLAGGPGSYNEQFF,TGCGCCAGCAGCCCGGCGGTACTAGCGGGGGGGCCGGGCTCCTACAATGAGCAGTTCTTC
TRBV7-2,TRBJ2-5,TRBD2,many,CASSLATSGETQYF,TGTGCCAGCAGCTTAGCTACTAGCGGGGAGACCCAGTACTTC
TRBV7-9,TRBJ2-3,TRBD2,-,CASSTTSGRDTQYF,TGTGCCAGCAGCACGACTAGCGGGCGAGATACGCAGTATTTT